This TCR beta chain was identified in a study of shared clonotypes between healthy human individuals. Findings and caveats of the study: Four donors had 5% to 6% of their naive CD4 clonotypes in common. As a rule, naive subsets had a larger estimated richness than memory subsets. Non-shared clonotypes had lower generation probabilities than those shared by all four donors.

TCRdb's copy holds only in-frame clones and misses some; the assay was immunoSEQ multiplex PCR. The sample yields 950,000 to 1,100,000 clones, around 74% seen once. With respect to this clone: Its target is unknown.

Trimming took off 0 bases at V and 4 bases at J, with 13 bases between the two ends. Per the germline V gene, CDR1 is SGHKS and CDR2 is YYEKEE (reference sequence). There are 15 residues in the CDR3. The study drew its donors from healthy HIV-negative adults without recent acute infections or vaccinations. The chain carries TRBV5-5 and TRBJ1-2, with D maybe TRBD1 (5 bases). The sequenced sample was memory CD4+ T cells sorted from blood. The subset denotes: CD45RA-negative fraction. The receptor was isolated from a young man in good health. The CDR3: CASSLELTGGYGYTF. DNA of the CDR3: TGTGCCAGCAGCTTGGAACTCACGGGGGGCTATGGCTACACCTTC.